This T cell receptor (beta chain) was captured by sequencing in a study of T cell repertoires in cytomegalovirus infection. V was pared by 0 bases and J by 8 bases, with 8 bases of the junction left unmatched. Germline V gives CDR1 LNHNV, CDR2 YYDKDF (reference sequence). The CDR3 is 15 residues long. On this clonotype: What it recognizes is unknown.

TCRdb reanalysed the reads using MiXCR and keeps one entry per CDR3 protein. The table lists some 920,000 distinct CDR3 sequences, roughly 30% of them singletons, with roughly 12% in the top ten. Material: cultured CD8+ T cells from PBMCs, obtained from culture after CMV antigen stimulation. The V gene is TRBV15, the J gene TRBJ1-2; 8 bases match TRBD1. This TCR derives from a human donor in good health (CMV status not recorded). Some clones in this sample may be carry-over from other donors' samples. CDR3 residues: CATSRDGDRGGGYTF. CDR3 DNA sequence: TGTGCCACCAGCAGAGATGGCGACAGGGGAGGAGGCTACACCTTC.